The T cell receptor beta chain described here comes from a study of blood T cell repertoires in COVID-19. About the study: Nucleic acid was either cDNA or gDNA, and it came from T cells, B-cell-depleted T cells, or PBMCs.

Germline CDR1 MNHNY, CDR2 SVGAGI (reference sequence). V lost 6 bases and J lost 10; bases outside the gene matches: 9. The CDR3 runs to 14 residues. Sequenced by immunoSEQ multiplex PCR; TCRdb stores in-frame clones only, minus some. There are about 280,000 clones in the sample; around 85% occur only once, and 2% to 3% lies in the top ten. The V call is TRBV6-6, the J call TRBJ1-6; 7 bases map to TRBD1. Material for sequencing was PBMCs or T cells enriched from blood (not recorded which). This TCR was sampled from a woman aged 45-60 years who had recovered from COVID-19. CDR3 DNA sequence: TGTGCCAGCAGGGGACGACAGGGAGGCTCACCCCTCCACTTT. It encodes CASRGRQGGSPLHF.